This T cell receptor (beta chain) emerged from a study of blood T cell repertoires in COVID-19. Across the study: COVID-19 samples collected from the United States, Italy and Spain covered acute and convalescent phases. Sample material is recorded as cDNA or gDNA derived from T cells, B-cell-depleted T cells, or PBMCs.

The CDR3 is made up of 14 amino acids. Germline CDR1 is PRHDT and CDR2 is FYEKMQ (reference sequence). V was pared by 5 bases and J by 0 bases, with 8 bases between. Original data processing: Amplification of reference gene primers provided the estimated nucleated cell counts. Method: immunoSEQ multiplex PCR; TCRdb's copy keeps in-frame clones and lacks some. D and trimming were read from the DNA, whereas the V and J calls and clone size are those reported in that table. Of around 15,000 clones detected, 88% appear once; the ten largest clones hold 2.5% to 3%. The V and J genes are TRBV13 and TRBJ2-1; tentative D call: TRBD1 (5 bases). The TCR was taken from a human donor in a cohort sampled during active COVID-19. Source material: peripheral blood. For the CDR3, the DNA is TGTGCCAGCAGCCCAGGGTACTCCTACAATGAGCAGTTCTTC. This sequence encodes CASSPGYSYNEQFF.